Below, 20 T cell receptor beta chains from the same sample are listed, as sequenced in a study of OX40 agonist ivuxolimab in advanced cancers. Method: immunoSEQ multiplex PCR; TCRdb's copy keeps in-frame clones and lacks some. The sample carries 50,000 to 70,000 clones, 80% to 85% recorded once. Material: CD4+ or CD8+ T cells sorted from blood, obtained in a trial of the OX40 agonist ivuxolimab. The receptors were gathered from an adult with an advanced solid tumor such as melanoma, head and neck, liver or kidney cancer.

The table lists this clone with a few counts. The chain carries TRBV28 and TRBJ2-7; the D is unclear. CDR1 MDHEN and CDR2 SYDVKM come from the germline V gene. Trimming stripped 5 bases from V and 3 bases from J, with 8 bases between. This CDR3 region has 12 residues. DNA of the CDR3: TGTGCCAGCAGTCACACTTTCTACGAGCAGTACTTC. Encoded protein: CASSHTFYEQYF.

The V call is TRBV27, the J call TRBJ2-1; D might be TRBD1 (6 bases). Trimming removed 10 bases at V and 0 bases at J, with 16 bases between. The CDR3 has 15 amino acids. Germline values: CDR1 MNHEY, CDR2 SMNVEV (reference sequence). CDR3 amino acids: CATKQGVGSYNEQFF. The CDR3 DNA reads as TGTGCCACCAAACAGGGTGTAGGCTCCTACAATGAGCAGTTCTTC.

The rearrangement uses TRBV18 and TRBJ1-2; no clear D gene. Germline V CDR1 and CDR2: KGHSH, LQKENI. The CDR3 contains 13 residues. V lost 2 bases to trimming and J lost 1 base, with 5 bases between them. The CDR3 region is CASSPENNYGYTF. Written as DNA, the CDR3 is TGTGCCAGCTCACCAGAGAATAACTATGGCTACACCTTC.

This clone occurred a few times. V usage is TRBV6-6 and J usage is TRBJ1-2; D remains unclear. The CDR3 is 14 residues long. Trimming removed 5 bases from V and 2 bases from J, with 12 bases in between. The germline V gene has CDR1 MNHNY and CDR2 SVGAGI (reference sequence). As DNA, the CDR3 is TGTGCCAGCAGTCGCGAGACACTAAACTATGGCTACACCTTC. Protein: CASSRETLNYGYTF.

The chain couples TRBV5-4 to TRBJ2-3; D is unclear. Trimming left V 0 bases short and J 8 bases short, with 19 bases between. The germline V gene encodes CDR1 SGHNT and CDR2 YYREEE (reference sequence). The CDR3 runs to 16 residues. CDR3 in DNA: TGTGCCAGCAGCTTGGATGCAGAACCCTTAATTACTACGCAGTATTTT. Translated: CASSLDAEPLITTQYF.

The V call is TRBV19, the J call TRBJ2-4, with 8 bases fitting TRBD1. CDR1 and CDR2 (germline): LNHDA, SQIVND (reference sequence). The CDR3 length is 17 residues. Unmatched junction bases numbered 9, after V lost 4 bases and J lost 1 base. CDR3 sequence reads: CASSRWQGAGAKNIQYF. In nucleotides, the CDR3 is TGTGCCAGTAGTAGATGGCAGGGGGCCGGGGCCAAAAACATTCAGTACTTC.

The rearrangement links TRBV5-1 to TRBJ1-6, with 9 bases aligning to TRBD1. The junction had 5 bases not matched to a gene; V was cut back by 3 bases and J by 7 bases. The CDR3 runs to 15 residues. Germline CDR1 reads SGHRS; CDR2 reads YFSETQ. The CDR3: CASSSRDRENSPLHF. The CDR3 coding sequence is TGCGCCAGCAGCTCCCGGGACAGGGAGAATTCACCCCTCCACTTT.

The V and J genes are TRBV6-6 and TRBJ1-2; the match to TRBD1 covers 7 bases. The CDR3 covers 15 residues. CDR1 and CDR2 from the germline V gene are MNHNY and SVGAGI (reference sequence). V gave up 3 bases and J gave up 8 bases; unmatched junction bases: 12. The CDR3 is CASSYRRGRLEGYTF. The CDR3 DNA reads TGTGCCAGCAGTTATCGGAGGGGGCGCTTGGAGGGCTACACCTTC.

V and J are TRBV25-1 and TRBJ1-1; D not certain. V was clipped by 5 bases and J by 4 bases, with 11 bases between them. This CDR3 contains 13 residues. Germline V lookup: CDR1 MGHDK, CDR2 SYGVNS. As DNA, the CDR3 is TGTGCCAGCAGTAAGACGGGTTCCACTGAAGCTTTCTTT. Protein: CASSKTGSTEAFF.

This rearrangement joins TRBV6-5 to TRBJ1-4, with D perhaps matching TRBD1 (5 bases). Trimming removed 6 bases from V and 8 bases from J, with 13 bases in between. Per germline, CDR1 MNHEY and CDR2 SVGAGI. CDR3 length: 13 amino acids. The CDR3 is CASSRAWGEKLFF. CDR3 DNA sequence: TGTGCCAGCAGCCGCGCCTGGGGGGAAAAACTGTTTTTT.

The chain links TRBV7-2 to TRBJ2-3, with D maybe TRBD2 (6 bases). The CDR3 runs to 14 residues. The V gene lost 6 bases and the J gene lost 6 bases, with 16 bases spanning the gap. Germline V gene lookup returns CDR1 SGHTA and CDR2 FQGNSA. The CDR3 protein is CASRHRTTRDTQYF. For the CDR3, the DNA is TGTGCCAGCAGGCACCGGACTACCCGGGATACGCAGTATTTT.

CDR3 residues: CASSIRTGTNQPQHF. The CDR3 DNA reads as TGTGCCAGCAGCATTCGGACAGGAACCAATCAGCCCCAGCATTTT. V and J are TRBV5-5 and TRBJ1-5; 7 bases line up with TRBD1. This CDR3 has 15 amino acids. Looked up from germline, CDR1 is SGHKS and CDR2 is YYEKEE (reference sequence). With 4 bases clipped from V and 3 bases from J, the junction kept 7 bases outside the gene matches. Based on the CDR3 plus reference TRBV5-5 and TRBJ1-5, the full variable domain is DAGVTQSPTHLIKTRGQQVTLRCSPISGHKSVSWYQQVLGQGPQFIFQYYEKEERGRGNFPDRFSARQFPNYSSELNVNALLLGDSALYLCASSIRTGTNQPQHFGDGTRLSIL.

This clone has just one count. This sequence joins TRBV13 and TRBJ1-1, with TRBD1 identical over 7 bases. This CDR3 region has 14 residues. CDR1 is PRHDT and CDR2 is FYEKMQ in the germline V gene (reference sequence). V lost 1 base, J lost 4 bases, and 3 bases stayed unmatched. The CDR3 DNA reads TGTGCCAGCAGCTTAGTCCAGGGGGTCACTGAAGCTTTCTTT. Amino acid sequence: CASSLVQGVTEAFF.

This clone rates as medium-sized. V usage is TRBV6-1 and J usage is TRBJ2-2; TRBD2 matches 10 bases. The germline gives CDR1 MNHNS, CDR2 SASEGT. V lost 7 bases and J lost 5; bases outside the gene matches: 4. The CDR3 length is 14 residues. The CDR3 is CASMIAGGTGELFF. As DNA, the CDR3 is TGTGCCAGCATGATAGCGGGGGGTACCGGGGAGCTGTTTTTT.

CDR3 loop: CASSKGGGETQYF. Here the CDR3 DNA reads TGTGCCAGCAGCAAAGGGGGAGGGGAGACCCAGTACTTC. V is TRBV9 and J is TRBJ2-5, with a possible D match to TRBD2 (7 bases). The CDR3 covers 13 residues. Germline lookup yields CDR1 SGDLS and CDR2 YYNGEE. V was trimmed by 4 bases and J by 5 bases, leaving 12 bases between them. The entire variable domain, with the rest obtained from reference TRBV9 and TRBJ2-5, is as follows: DSGVTQTPKHLITATGQRVTLRCSPRSGDLSVYWYQQSLDQGLQFLIQYYNGEERAKGNILERFSAQQFPDLHSELNLSSLELGDSALYFCASSKGGGETQYFGPGTRLLVL.

The gene calls are TRBV9 and TRBJ2-5, with TRBD1 as a possible D gene (5 bases). Germline V gene lookup returns CDR1 SGDLS and CDR2 YYNGEE. V was trimmed by 4 bases and J by 5 bases, leaving 18 bases between them. The CDR3 extends over 15 amino acids. CDR3 sequence (DNA): TGTGCCAGCAGCACTTCCCCGGCGCAGGGTGAGACCCAGTACTTC. Amino acids: CASSTSPAQGETQYF.

DNA for the CDR3: TGTGCCAGTAGGCCCCACCCGGGAGCCCAAGAGACCCAGTACTTC. Protein product: CASRPHPGAQETQYF. The chain carries TRBV19 and TRBJ2-5; D is possibly TRBD2 (6 bases). Germline CDR1 reads LNHDA; CDR2 reads SQIVND (reference sequence). V was shortened by 6 bases and J by 1 base, with 15 bases between the two germline ends. The length of the CDR3 is 15 residues.

The chain recombines TRBV5-8 with TRBJ1-2; no reliable D call. Germline-derived CDR1 and CDR2 are SGHTS and YDEGEE. V shed 0 bases and J shed 1 base, with 7 bases lying between them. CDR3 length: 14 amino acids. The DNA for the CDR3 is TGTGCCAGCAGCTTGGGAGGGAATAACTATGGCTACACCTTC. This codes for CASSLGGNNYGYTF.

This clone occurred once. V usage is TRBV5-1 and J usage is TRBJ2-1; TRBD2 aligns across 13 bases. Losses at the gene ends were 2 bases for V and 4 bases for J; bases not matched to a gene: 9. Germline loops: CDR1 SGHRS, CDR2 YFSETQ. This CDR3 is 18 amino acids long. The CDR3 coding sequence is TGCGCCAGCAGCTTCGGACTAGCGGGAGCCCATCCTTACAATGAGCAGTTCTTC. Its protein product is CASSFGLAGAHPYNEQFF. The full variable domain, with the rest looked up from reference TRBV5-1 and TRBJ2-1, is KAGVTQTPRYLIKTRGQQVTLSCSPISGHRSVSWYQQTPGQGLQFLFEYFSETQRNKGNFPGRFSGRQFSNSRSEMNVSTLELGDSALYLCASSFGLAGAHPYNEQFFGPGTRLTVL.

The rearrangement uses TRBV27 and TRBJ2-3, with D uncertain. Trimming shortened V by 8 bases and J by 2 bases, and 17 bases separated the two germline ends. Germline V CDR1 and CDR2: MNHEY, SMNVEV (reference sequence). CDR3 length: 15 amino acids. The chain's CDR3 is CASAPGSSLTDTQYF. Here the CDR3 DNA reads TGTGCCAGCGCCCCGGGTAGCAGCCTCACAGATACGCAGTATTTT.